This TCR beta chain was identified during a study of T-cell memory formation after mild COVID-19. TCRalpha and TCRbeta libraries used 5'RACE with constant-segment primers and UMIs. MiXCR, applied by TCRdb to the 5' RACE reads, yields one record per CDR3 protein. The sample carries approximately 300,000 distinct CDR3 sequences, 8.2% recorded once. The CDR3 has 16 residues. The ends were cut back, 2 bases at V and 5 bases at J, with 18 bases in the middle. The receptor was derived from a man aged 18 to 29 who had mild COVID-19 (a few samples of this study predate the infection). Cell type and time point are not known. The V call is TRBV12-3 or TRBV12-4, the J call TRBJ2-5; D possibly corresponds to TRBD1 (7 bases). Sample: PBMCs or a T cell subset sorted from them (not recorded which). CDR3 DNA sequence: TGTGCCAGCAGTTTACTGGAGGGGGCCCTCCGGGAGACCCAGTACTTC. Translated: CASSLLEGALRETQYF.